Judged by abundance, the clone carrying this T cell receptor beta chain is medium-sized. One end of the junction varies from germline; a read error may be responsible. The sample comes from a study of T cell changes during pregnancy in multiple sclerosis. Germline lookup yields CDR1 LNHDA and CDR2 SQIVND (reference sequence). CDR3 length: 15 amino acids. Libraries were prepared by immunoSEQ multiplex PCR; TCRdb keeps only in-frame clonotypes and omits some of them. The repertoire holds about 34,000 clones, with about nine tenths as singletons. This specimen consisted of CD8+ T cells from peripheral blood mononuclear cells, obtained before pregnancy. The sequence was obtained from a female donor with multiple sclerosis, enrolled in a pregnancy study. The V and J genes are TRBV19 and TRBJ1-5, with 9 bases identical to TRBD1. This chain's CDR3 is CASSTSAGQGRTRGF. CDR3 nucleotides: TGTGCCAGTAGTACCTCGGCGGGACAGGGTCGGACGAGGGGATTT.